This T cell receptor beta chain emerged from a study of shared clonotypes between healthy human individuals (dated by TCRdb to the early 2020s). About the study as a whole: The cohort included three men and two women between 18 and 49 years of age. For each donor, CD4 naive and CD4 memory were each run on three plates, CD8 naive on two plates, and CD8 memory on one plate. To estimate repertoire size and how much clonotype sharing occurs between individuals, the study deeply sequenced the blood TCR repertoires of about five healthy adults. To increase sequencing depth and limit assay-specific biases, different laboratories used diverse techniques to prepare libraries and sequence TCR repertoires. Leukapheresis yielded between about 0.85 and 10 billion PBMCs per donor.

As to this clone: Its antigen has not been determined. No clone much larger than this one lies a single base away; base qualities are absent.

Overall results and qualifications from the work: When a few donors were compared, the shared fraction of clonotypes was 5% to 6.5% for naive CD4, around 3.6% for naive CD8, roughly 2.5% for memory CD4, and roughly 0.4% for memory CD8. Sampling was restricted to blood, and TCR repertoires in tissue are likely to differ from TCR repertoires in blood. Based on pairwise subsampling, the degree of clonotype sharing among donors was expected to be affected by sequencing depth. Clonotypes shared by all four sorted-subset donors showed higher generation probabilities than non-shared clonotypes. Because the study included only a small number of donors, the genetic and exposure-history diversity represented was limited. Incomplete sequencing was indicated by rarefaction of sorted-subset datasets, despite the large sequencing depth. Naive subsets generally had larger estimated clonotype richness than memory subsets.

Using the deep immunoSEQ assay, multiplex PCR amplified TCR CDR3 regions from genomic DNA. Extracted genomic DNA from each cell subset was spread evenly across all wells of several immunoSEQ 96-well plates, with each plate serving as a replicate. For sorted subsets, 150 to 250 ng genomic DNA, equal to approximately 30,000 T cell genomes, was loaded into each replicate PCR. Purified libraries were measured with a Qubit 3.0 fluorometer, size-checked on a Bioanalyzer 2100, and measured again with the KAPA Library Quantification kit. A separate single-read 150-cycle Illumina NextSeq 550 flow cell was used to sequence each immunoSEQ 96-well plate. The published analysis was carried out like this. The immunoSEQ output contained only junctional sequences without quality scores, so filtering could not match that applied to full-length reads. Sequences were annotated with PyIR, a Python wrapper for IgBLAST v1.9, and V/J genes and CDR3 were assigned using IMGT germline references. Reads with weak V/J assignments (E-value above 1e-6), missing CDR3, stop codons, out-of-frame junctions, or ambiguous translated residues were removed. V3J clonotypes were defined as sequences sharing an identical inferred V gene, J gene, and CDR3 amino acid sequence. Percentage overlap between repertoires was computed as shared unique clonotypes divided by the size of the smaller repertoire. Richness of each repertoire was evaluated using RTK rarefaction, the Chao1 estimator, and Recon v2.1 estimates of unobserved clonotypes. Generation probabilities for all TCRbeta clonotypes obtained by the gDNA method from a handful of donors were computed using OLGA. This is the immuneACCESS table as TCRdb keeps it, with only in-frame sequences that have V and J called. A part of the clones is gone; compared with another copy, unresolved V genes explain less than half, and the rest is unexplained. Clone size and the V and J calls come from that table; the DNA yielded D and trimming. Within this sample are around 1.9 million clones, with 85% to 95% of them counted one time only. The ten biggest clones cover over 1.5% of the sample.

CD8 naive samples were CD45RO-negative cells positively selected for CCR7, giving a CD45RA+CCR7+ population that excluded TemRA cells. The donors were healthy, HIV-negative adults who had no recently reported acute infections or vaccinations. Only Caucasian adults living in Nashville, Tennessee, USA were represented among the donors. Blood was collected by leukapheresis, and PBMCs were isolated by Ficoll-Histopaque density gradient centrifugation and then cryopreserved in liquid nitrogen vapor phase. Purity and quantity of every magnetically sorted T cell population were checked by analytical flow cytometry. Genomic DNA was isolated from every sorted fraction and measured by UV absorbance on a Nanodrop 2000c. CDR1 and CDR2 were assigned from the germline V gene as MNHNS and SASEGT. The CDR3 goes from the cysteine to the phenylalanine over 13 residues. Only the CDR3 DNA stays, 39 bases, in frame from base 1. V drops 11 bases and J drops 7 bases, leaving 18 bases in between.

The chain joins TRBV6-1 to TRBJ1-5; the D gene cannot be named for sure. The specimen sequenced was naive CD8+ T cells from PBMCs. Read against the paper, the sample's cell subset or site label means: CD45RA+CCR7+. The source is a young man in good health. Some clones in this sample may be carry-over from other donors' samples. The DNA sequence is as follows: TGTGCCGTCACTCCCGGAGAGTTCCAGCCCCAGCATTTT. It encodes CAVTPGEFQPQHF.